The entry below gives a single TCR beta chain sequence along with its context. The antigen is unknown. Germline V gene lookup returns CDR1 SGDLS and CDR2 YYNGEE. Trimming shortened V by 1 base and J by 4 bases, and 8 bases separated the two germline ends. The CDR3 covers 13 residues. The data are from a study of T cells after yellow fever vaccination. The study, taken as a whole, reports: Subsequent to the booster, the majority of primary-vaccination clones reappeared (96% CD4, about 90% CD8). Abundant clonotypes from the bulk population could have been carried over as contaminants into FACS-sorted repertoires.

TCRdb independently ran MiXCR on the 5' RACE reads; one entry per CDR3 protein. The data show 300,000 to 400,000 distinct CDR3 sequences, 9.5% to 15% seen once. This chain connects TRBV9 to TRBJ1-1; D may be TRBD1 (5 bases). This receptor was identified in a man aged 18 to 30 who received the YFV17D yellow fever vaccine. The sample in question was CD4+ T cells sorted from PBMCs, obtained 15 days after the yellow fever booster vaccination. This CDR3 is CASSVWGPTEAFF. The CDR3 nucleotides read TGTGCCAGCAGCGTATGGGGACCCACTGAAGCTTTCTTT.